Following are 13 T cell receptor beta chains from one sample sequenced in a study of cytotoxic CD8 clonotypes in ibrutinib-treated CLL. The table came from immunoSEQ multiplex PCR; TCRdb's copy has only in-frame clones and leaves some out. The sample lists about 140,000 clones; approximately 80% were seen once. The sequenced sample was PBMCs, obtained after 12 months of ibrutinib treatment. Receptors originate from a human donor with chronic lymphocytic leukemia.

The chain links TRBV27 to TRBJ2-7; the D gene is possibly TRBD2 (5 bases). The CDR3 runs 13 residues. Germline V gene sequence: CDR1 MNHEY, CDR2 SMNVEV (reference sequence). The V and J ends lost 4 bases and 2 bases respectively, with 9 bases between them. The CDR3 sequence: CASSSHGAYEQYF. The CDR3 region has the DNA TGTGCCAGCAGTTCTCACGGGGCCTACGAGCAGTACTTC.

The chain recombines TRBV10-2 with TRBJ1-2, with D possibly matching TRBD1 (5 bases). Germline assignment: CDR1 WSHSY and CDR2 SAAADI. This CDR3 spans 11 amino acids. Deletions cut 3 bases from V and 8 bases from J, with 7 bases between. The CDR3 DNA sequence: TGCGCCAGCAGTGATCAGGGCGGCTACACCTTC. It is translated as CASSDQGGYTF.

This chain links TRBV7-9 with TRBJ2-7, with D possibly being TRBD2 (5 bases). Trimming shortened V by 5 bases and J by 7 bases, and 12 bases separated the two germline ends. Germline V gives CDR1 SEHNR, CDR2 FQNEAQ (reference sequence). There are 12 residues in the CDR3. The CDR3 nucleotides read TGTGCCAGCAGCAACCCCCCGGGAGAGCAGTACTTC. Translated, it gives CASSNPPGEQYF.

The chain combines TRBV21-1 with TRBJ1-5. TRBV21-1 is reported as a pseudogene. The CDR3 length is 12 residues. In DNA, the CDR3 is TGTGCCAGCAAAGGGTTCAACCAGCCCCAGCATTTT. This gives the protein CASKGFNQPQHF.

The genes are TRBV29-1 and TRBJ2-7, with a tentative D call TRBD2 (7 bases). The V gene lost 6 bases and the J gene lost 6 bases, with 15 bases spanning the gap. CDR1 is SQVTM and CDR2 is ANQGSEA in the germline V gene. CDR3 length: 12 amino acids. This CDR3 is CSVEGGAGEQYF. The CDR3 bases are TGCAGCGTAGAGGGGGGGGCCGGCGAGCAGTACTTC.

V gene TRBV13 combines with J gene TRBJ1-2; TRBD1 aligns across 9 bases. V shed 5 bases and J 5 bases; nucleotides not matched to a gene: 6. The CDR3 spans 14 residues. The germline gives CDR1 PRHDT, CDR2 FYEKMQ (reference sequence). The chain's CDR3 is CASSPGQGEYGYTF. The CDR3 DNA reads TGTGCCAGCAGCCCGGGACAGGGCGAGTATGGCTACACCTTC.

This chain uses TRBV5-7 with TRBJ2-7; 10 bases map to TRBD1. TRBV5-7 is an open reading frame, and its role is uncertain. This CDR3 region has 15 residues. V lost 4 bases, J lost 4 bases, and 8 bases stayed unmatched. The CDR3 coding sequence is TGTGCCAGCAGCACCGGACAGGGGGATAATTACGAGCAGTACTTC. This encodes CASSTGQGDNYEQYF.

V and J are TRBV11-2 and TRBJ2-7; D perhaps matches TRBD2 (5 bases). CDR3 length: 14 residues. Between the trimmed V and J ends, which lost 1 base and 4 bases, there was a span of 11 bases. Germline V lookup: CDR1 SGHAT, CDR2 FQNNGV. The CDR3 spells CASSLVSRGYEQYF. CDR3 coding DNA: TGTGCCAGCAGCTTAGTGAGCCGAGGGTACGAGCAGTACTTC.

The chain combines TRBV7-9 with TRBJ2-7; D assignment may be TRBD1 or TRBD2 (5 bases each). The CDR3 has 14 residues. From germline, CDR1 is SEHNR and CDR2 FQNEAQ (reference sequence). The V end was cut by 5 bases, the J end by 2 bases, with 13 bases between. CDR3 amino acids: CASSHRDGAYEQYF. The CDR3 DNA is TGTGCCAGCAGCCACCGGGACGGGGCCTACGAGCAGTACTTC.

The DNA for the CDR3 is TGTGCCAGCAGTTATCGGGACAGGGGGCTTTACGGCTACACCTTC. It codes for CASSYRDRGLYGYTF. The J gene is TRBJ1-2, the V gene TRBV6-6; 12 bases align to TRBD1. The germline V gene has CDR1 MNHNY and CDR2 SVGAGI (reference sequence). The CDR3 is 15 amino acids. Trimming at V came to 3 bases and at J to 8 bases, leaving 7 bases not matched to a gene.

By sample fraction, this clone is medium-sized. DNA of the CDR3: TGTGCCAGCAGCCGACTCGGAATCCTCGGCGGGGAGCTGTTTTTT. It translates to CASSRLGILGGELFF. This chain uses TRBV9 with TRBJ2-2; D ambiguous. The germline V gene has CDR1 SGDLS and CDR2 YYNGEE. Trimming pared 4 bases from V and 7 bases from J, leaving 17 bases between. The CDR3 spans 15 residues.

The V and J genes are TRBV5-1 and TRBJ1-2; no clear D. This CDR3 is 13 amino acids long. CDR1 and CDR2 from the germline V gene are SGHRS and YFSETQ. Trimming removed 4 bases at V and 7 bases at J, with 14 bases between. The CDR3 DNA sequence: TGCGCCAGCAGCCTGAGTGACTGGGCTGGCTACACCTTC. It translates to CASSLSDWAGYTF.

This chain links TRBV19 with TRBJ2-2; D gene unclear. The CDR3 totals 12 residues. Germline lookup yields CDR1 LNHDA and CDR2 SQIVND (reference sequence). Trimming removed 6 bases at V and 1 base at J, with 3 bases between. DNA for the CDR3: TGTGCCAGTAGAGAGAACACCGGGGAGCTGTTTTTT. Encoded protein: CASRENTGELFF.